The clone carrying this T cell receptor (beta chain) was detected a few times. The record originates from a study of T cells in Graves' hyperthyroidism and ophthalmopathy. V lost 4 bases to trimming and J lost 0 bases, with 7 bases between them. This CDR3 has 13 residues. The germline CDR1 and CDR2 sequences are SGHTA and FQGTGA. It was RNA transcripts that yielded the amplified TCR beta CDR3 regions. The HTBI primer set served for first-round RT-PCR of the TCR CDR3. TCRdb reprocessed the multiplex PCR reads with MiXCR, giving one entry per CDR3 protein. This table holds roughly 560,000 distinct CDR3 sequences, about 15% found once.

Material for sequencing was blood. This TCR was recovered from a woman aged 40 to 55 with Graves' ophthalmopathy. This chain links TRBV7-3 with TRBJ2-7; D call uncertain. The CDR3 bases are TGTGCCAGCAGCTACTATAACTCCTACGAGCAGTACTTC. The encoded protein is CASSYYNSYEQYF.